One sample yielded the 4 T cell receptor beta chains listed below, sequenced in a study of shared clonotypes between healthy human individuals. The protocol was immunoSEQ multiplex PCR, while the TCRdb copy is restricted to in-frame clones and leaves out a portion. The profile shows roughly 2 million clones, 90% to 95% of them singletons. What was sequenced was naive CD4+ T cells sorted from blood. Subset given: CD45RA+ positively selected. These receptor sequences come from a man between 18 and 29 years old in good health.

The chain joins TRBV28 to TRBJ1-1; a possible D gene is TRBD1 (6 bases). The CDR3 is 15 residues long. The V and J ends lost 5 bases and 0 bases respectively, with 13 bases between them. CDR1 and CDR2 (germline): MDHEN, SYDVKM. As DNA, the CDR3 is TGTGCCAGCAGTCCCGGGACAAAAATGAACACTGAAGCTTTCTTT. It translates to CASSPGTKMNTEAFF.

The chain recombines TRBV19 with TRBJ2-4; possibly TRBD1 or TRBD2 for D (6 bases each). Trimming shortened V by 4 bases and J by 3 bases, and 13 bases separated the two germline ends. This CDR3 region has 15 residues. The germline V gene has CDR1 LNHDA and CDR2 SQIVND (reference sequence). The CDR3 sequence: CASSTGALGKNIQYF. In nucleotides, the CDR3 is TGTGCCAGTAGTACGGGGGCCTTGGGCAAAAACATTCAGTACTTC.

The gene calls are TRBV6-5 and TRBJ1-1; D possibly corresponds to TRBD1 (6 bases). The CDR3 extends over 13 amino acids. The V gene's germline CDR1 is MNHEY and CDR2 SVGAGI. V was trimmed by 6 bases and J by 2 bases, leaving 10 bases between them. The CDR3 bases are TGTGCCAGCAGGGGACACTTAAACACTGAAGCTTTCTTT. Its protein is CASRGHLNTEAFF.

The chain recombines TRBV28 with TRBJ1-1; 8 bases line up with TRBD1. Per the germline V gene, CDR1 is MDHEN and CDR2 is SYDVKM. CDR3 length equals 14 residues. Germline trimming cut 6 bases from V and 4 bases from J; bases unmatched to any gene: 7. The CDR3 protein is CASSQQGGVTEAFF. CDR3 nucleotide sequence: TGTGCCAGCAGCCAACAGGGGGGTGTCACTGAAGCTTTCTTT.